This TCR beta chain was retrieved from a study of blood T cell repertoires in COVID-19 (TCRdb year 2020). The study in broad terms: The collaborator samples originated in the United States, Italy and Spain and spanned the acute and convalescent phases of COVID-19. The repertoires were released in a freely available public database intended as a resource for research on the immune response to SARS-CoV-2. Where HLA class I and class II types were available, the types were taken from metadata supplied by the sample provider, not from assay-based typing. The samples were drawn from the first 160 participants of the ongoing ImmuneRACE study and from some 1,300 subjects provided by 6 global collaborators. The sample metadata nearly always contained a de-identified subject ID, COVID-19 status, age in years and sex. The dataset comprised deeply sampled blood TCRbeta repertoires from subjects exposed to, actively infected with, or recovered from COVID-19. The material from the prospective study consisted of cDNA or gDNA derived from T cells, B-cell-depleted T cells, or PBMCs. The paper's findings and limits, for the study overall: How much clinical and demographic metadata was included differed by source and by participant, and the metadata was provided uncurated.

V and J are trimmed by 3 bases and 6 bases, and the gene matches miss 5 bases of the junction. The germline V gene sets CDR1 to MNHEY and CDR2 to SVGAGI. The CDR3 runs 15 residues from the cysteine to the phenylalanine. CDR3 DNA only is kept here, 45 bases in frame from base 1. One collaborating source in Seattle enrolled patients during active infection and followed them longitudinally through the course of disease. The collaborating institutions used their own protocols to collect whole blood in K2EDTA tubes. Collaborator samples were shipped for TCRbeta analysis as frozen whole blood, isolated PBMCs, or DNA extracted from either sample type. The immunoSEQ Assay, a bias-controlled multiplex PCR, was used to amplify TCRbeta CDR3 regions from genomic DNA. The original methods were these. The number of nucleated cells in each sample was estimated by amplification of reference gene primers within the assay. To quantify the absolute abundance of each unique TCRbeta CDR3 rearrangement, sequence reads were collapsed and filtered. For each sample, productive Simpson clonality was calculated as the square root of Simpson's diversity index across productive rearrangements. Imported from immuneACCESS, the table was reduced by TCRdb to in-frame sequences with V and J called. These copies leave out some clones; in studies compared against another copy, an unresolved V gene accounts for under half, and the cause of the remainder is not known. Clone size and the V and J calls come from that table; the DNA yielded D and trimming. The sample contains 11,000 or so clones, more than 65% of them found a single time. The ten largest account for under 7% of the sample.

This clone appeared a few times. Its binding antigen is unknown. No qualities accompany the bases; no much larger clone lies one base away. This clonotype was sampled from a man in his 60s with COVID-19, enrolled during active disease. The sequence links TRBV6-5 to TRBJ1-4, with 9 bases matching TRBD1. Sequencing was done on a sample of peripheral blood. CDR3 protein: CASSYTGGQDEKLFF. At the DNA level, the sequence is TGTGCCAGCAGTTATACAGGGGGCCAGGATGAAAAACTGTTTTTT.